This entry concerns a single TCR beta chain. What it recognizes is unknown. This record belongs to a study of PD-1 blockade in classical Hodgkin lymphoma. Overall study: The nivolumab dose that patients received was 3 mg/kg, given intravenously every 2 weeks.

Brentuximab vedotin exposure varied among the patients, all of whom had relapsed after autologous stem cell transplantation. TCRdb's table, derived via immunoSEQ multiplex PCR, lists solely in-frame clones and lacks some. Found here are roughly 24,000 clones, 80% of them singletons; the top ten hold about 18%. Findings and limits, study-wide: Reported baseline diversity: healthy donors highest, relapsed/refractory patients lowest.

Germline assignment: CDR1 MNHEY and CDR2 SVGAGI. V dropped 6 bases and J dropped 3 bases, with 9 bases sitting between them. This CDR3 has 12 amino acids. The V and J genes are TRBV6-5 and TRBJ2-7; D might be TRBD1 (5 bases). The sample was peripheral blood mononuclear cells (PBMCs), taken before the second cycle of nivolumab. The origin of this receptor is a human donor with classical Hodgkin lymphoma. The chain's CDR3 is CASSLDNYEQYF. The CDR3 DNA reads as TGTGCCAGCAGCCTGGACAACTACGAGCAGTACTTC.